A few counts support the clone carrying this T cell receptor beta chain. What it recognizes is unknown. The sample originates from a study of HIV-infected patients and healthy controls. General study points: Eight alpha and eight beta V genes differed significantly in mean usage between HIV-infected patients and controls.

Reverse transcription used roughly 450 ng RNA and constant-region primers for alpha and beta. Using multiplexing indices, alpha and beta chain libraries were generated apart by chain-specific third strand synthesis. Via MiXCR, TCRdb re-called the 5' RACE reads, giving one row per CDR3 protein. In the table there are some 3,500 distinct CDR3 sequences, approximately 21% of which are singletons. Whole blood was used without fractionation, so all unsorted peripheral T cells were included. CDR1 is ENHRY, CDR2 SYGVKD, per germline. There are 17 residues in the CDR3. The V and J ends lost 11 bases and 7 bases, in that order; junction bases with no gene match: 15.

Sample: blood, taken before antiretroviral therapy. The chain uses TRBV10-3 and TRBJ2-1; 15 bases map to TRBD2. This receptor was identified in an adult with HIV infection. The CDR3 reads CAFRSGLAGGPDNEQFF. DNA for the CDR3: TGTGCCTTCCGATCTGGACTAGCGGGGGGGCCAGATAATGAGCAGTTCTTC.